These 15 T cell receptor beta chains were all obtained from the same sample, sequenced in a study of regulatory T cells in long-lasting Graves disease. Time point described: persistent/refractory GD, antithyroid drugs over 5 years with positive TRAb. PBMC RNA served as the TCR library source. According to the study, TCR beta libraries were built with iRepertoire HTBI primers and CDR3-region Arm-PCR. TCRdb passed the multiplex PCR reads through MiXCR, listing each CDR3 protein once. There are roughly 400,000 distinct CDR3 sequences in the sample; around 23% occur only once, and around an eighth lies in the top ten. Sequencing used peripheral blood mononuclear cells (PBMCs), obtained when the disease was refractory, from a patient treated with antithyroid drugs. The source of these receptors is a female donor with Graves disease.

Regarding this clonotype: Since a much larger clone is just one base distant, this may be a read error. The rearrangement uses TRBV28 and TRBJ1-2; a weak D match, TRBD1 (5 bases). The germline V gene encodes CDR1 MDHEN and CDR2 SYDVKM. This CDR3 is 13 amino acids long. In DNA, the CDR3 is TGTGCCAGCAGTTTAGCCAGGGCCTATGGCTACATCTTC. Translation gives CASSLARAYGYIF.

The rearrangement joins TRBV5-4 to TRBJ2-5; D possibly corresponds to TRBD2 (6 bases). The CDR3 length is 15 residues. From germline, CDR1 is SGHNT and CDR2 YYREEE (reference sequence). Trimming shortened V by 0 bases and J by 5 bases, and 14 bases separated the two germline ends. The CDR3 here is CASSLAEGKQETQYF. The CDR3 bases are TGTGCCAGCAGCTTGGCGGAGGGTAAGCAGGAGACCCAGTACTTC.

This clonotype was detected many times. This sequence joins TRBV28 and TRBJ1-2; D may be TRBD1 (5 bases). Germline CDR1 and CDR2: MDHEN and SYDVKM. The CDR3 extends over 15 amino acids. Trimming stripped 4 bases from V and 4 bases from J, with 16 bases between. The CDR3 DNA reads TGTGCCAGCAGTTCTTTCGAGGGGCCCGGCTATGGCTACACCTTC. This translates into CASSSFEGPGYGYTF.

A few counts support this clonotype. The chain employs TRBV5-1 and TRBJ2-3; tentative D call: TRBD2 (5 bases). This CDR3 spans 14 amino acids. Trimming cost V 1 base and J 5 bases, with 11 bases left between them. CDR1 is SGHRS, CDR2 YFSETQ, per germline. CDR3 sequence (DNA): TGCGCCAGCAGCTTGTCCGGGAATGGAGATACGCAGTATTTT. Its translation is CASSLSGNGDTQYF.

Ten or more counts support this clonotype. The chain has TRBV10-1 and TRBJ2-5, with D tentatively TRBD1 (5 bases). The length of the CDR3 is 15 residues. Germline V CDR1 and CDR2: WNHNN, SYGVQD (reference sequence). The V gene lost 3 bases and the J gene lost 5 bases, with 16 bases spanning the gap. This chain's CDR3 is CASSDQGLGRETQYF. Here the CDR3 DNA reads TGCGCCAGCAGTGACCAGGGTTTGGGTAGGGAGACCCAGTACTTC.

Points on this clonotype: A much larger clone is a single base away; this may be a read error. The chain is built from TRBV12-3 or TRBV12-4 and TRBJ2-7; 8 bases fit TRBD2. The CDR3 runs 14 residues. Trimming at V came to 4 bases and at J to 6 bases, leaving 8 bases not matched to a gene. The CDR3 region has the DNA TGTGCCAGCAGTTACTCGGGAGGGTCGGGCGAGCAGTACTTC. Translation gives CASSYSGGSGEQYF.

V usage is TRBV6-1 and J usage is TRBJ1-5; 9 bases are shared with TRBD1. Germline CDR1 MNHNS, CDR2 SASEGT. CDR3 length equals 13 residues. The junction had 7 bases not matched to a gene; V was cut back by 10 bases and J by 6 bases. In DNA form, the CDR3 reads TGTGCCAACACCGAGACAGGGGGTCAGCCCCAGCATTTT. Amino acid sequence: CANTETGGQPQHF.

The rearrangement joins TRBV30 to TRBJ1-4, with D maybe TRBD1 (5 bases). The germline V and J ends were trimmed by 2 bases and 6 bases, with 13 bases remaining between them. The germline V gene encodes CDR1 GTSNPN and CDR2 SVGIG (reference sequence). The CDR3 sequence is 14 residues long. The CDR3 bases are TGTGCCTGGAGTTGGGGCCAGGGATATGAAAAACTGTTTTTT. Translating it yields CAWSWGQGYEKLFF.

The chain links TRBV28 to TRBJ2-7; 11 bases match TRBD2. CDR1 is MDHEN and CDR2 is SYDVKM in the germline V gene. This CDR3 is 16 amino acids long. J was trimmed by 6 bases and V by 8 bases; bases with no gene match: 15. CDR3 amino acids: CASGLLTSGMTGEQYF. The CDR3 region has the DNA TGTGCCAGCGGGCTGTTGACTAGCGGGATGACCGGCGAGCAGTACTTC.

This clonotype has more than one count but fewer than ten. V is TRBV19 and J is TRBJ2-7, with 10 bases aligning to TRBD1. V shed 4 bases and J 6 bases; nucleotides not matched to a gene: 9. The germline V gene has CDR1 LNHDA and CDR2 SQIVND (reference sequence). There are 15 residues in the CDR3. CDR3 nucleotides: TGTGCCAGTAGTAATGGACAGGGGGTAATCGCCGAGCAGTACTTC. It encodes CASSNGQGVIAEQYF.

The J gene is TRBJ2-7, the V gene TRBV5-4; D call uncertain. The germline gives CDR1 SGHNT, CDR2 YYREEE (reference sequence). V lost 4 bases and J lost 7, with 12 bases in between. CDR3 length: 12 amino acids. The CDR3 region has the DNA TGTGCCAGCAGCCCGACCAAAGGGGAGCAGTACTTC. Translated, it gives CASSPTKGEQYF. Combining the CDR3 with reference TRBV5-4 and TRBJ2-7 gives the whole variable domain ETGVTQSPTHLIKTRGQQVTLRCSSQSGHNTVSWYQQALGQGPQFIFQYYREEENGRGNFPPRFSGLQFPNYSSELNVNALELDDSALYLCASSPTKGEQYFGPGTRLTVT.

In this sample, this clonotype turned up many times. The V and J genes are TRBV28 and TRBJ1-2; D uncertain. Germline V gene data show CDR1 as MDHEN and CDR2 as SYDVKM. This CDR3 is built from 14 residues. The germline V and J ends were trimmed by 2 bases and 0 bases, with 7 bases remaining between them. The CDR3 loop reads CASSLVLANYGYTF. The CDR3 coding sequence is TGTGCCAGCAGTTTAGTCCTGGCTAACTATGGCTACACCTTC.

As for this clonotype: The junction departs from the called germline gene at one end, perhaps through a read error. This chain uses TRBV3-1 with TRBJ1-2, with D uncertain. Germline V lookup: CDR1 LGHDT, CDR2 YNNKEL (reference sequence). The CDR3 covers 15 residues. In DNA, the CDR3 is TGTGCCAGCAACCAAGTAGCAGGTCCCAACTATGGCTACACCTTC. As protein: CASNQVAGPNYGYTF.

This clonotype was seen a few times. The gene calls are TRBV28 and TRBJ2-7, with D perhaps matching TRBD2 (5 bases). This CDR3 has 15 amino acids. V was pared by 6 bases and J by 0 bases, with 15 bases between. Looked up from germline, CDR1 is MDHEN and CDR2 is SYDVKM. The CDR3, as DNA: TGTGCCAGCAGCCAAAGTTGGAGGATCTCCTACGAGCAGTACTTC. Its protein product is CASSQSWRISYEQYF.

This chain joins TRBV2 and TRBJ2-3; 7 bases align to TRBD2. Germline V gene sequence: CDR1 SNHLY, CDR2 FYNNEI. The V segment lost 1 base and the J segment 1 base; nucleotides outside the gene matches: 5. There are 16 residues in the CDR3. CDR3 in amino acids: CASSEVREFRTDTQYF. CDR3 sequence (DNA): TGTGCCAGCAGTGAAGTGCGGGAGTTTCGCACAGATACGCAGTATTTT.